These 16 T cell receptor beta chains originate from one sample sequenced in a study of blood T cells in healthy people across ages. Sample-barcoded 5' priming and a J-beta primer mix drove a second PCR of about 6 to 12 cycles. TCRdb used MiXCR to reprocess the 5' RACE reads, holding one entry per CDR3 protein. The sample has 1.8 million or so distinct CDR3 sequences, about two fifths seen once. Input material: blood. These receptors were taken from a human donor in good health.

This sequence joins TRBV28 and TRBJ2-1; 9 bases agree with TRBD1. The CDR3 totals 15 residues. With 6 bases clipped from V and 8 bases from J, the junction kept 11 bases outside the gene matches. Per the germline V gene, CDR1 is MDHEN and CDR2 is SYDVKM. As DNA, the CDR3 is TGTGCCAGCAGCCTCCCGGGACAGGGTGTAGATGAGCAGTTCTTC. Protein: CASSLPGQGVDEQFF.

The chain couples TRBV29-1 to TRBJ2-3; 10 bases are shared with TRBD1. V lost 7 bases to trimming and J lost 2 bases; unmatched junction nucleotides: 6. This CDR3 region has 14 residues. Germline V lookup: CDR1 SQVTM, CDR2 ANQGSEA. The CDR3: CSETGGTDTDTQYF. The CDR3 DNA sequence: TGCAGCGAGACAGGGGGCACGGACACAGATACGCAGTATTTT.

The table lists this clonotype with a few counts. This chain uses TRBV12-3 or TRBV12-4 with TRBJ1-2; a weak D match, TRBD1 (6 bases). CDR3 length: 13 amino acids. The V end was cut by 2 bases, the J end by 7 bases, with 11 bases between. CDR3 protein: CASSLNREIGYTF. Here the CDR3 DNA reads TGTGCCAGCAGTTTAAACAGGGAGATTGGCTACACCTTC.

This chain connects TRBV16 to TRBJ2-7; weak D call: TRBD1 (6 bases). This CDR3 spans 16 amino acids. Per the germline V gene, CDR1 is KGHSY and CDR2 is FQNENV. V lost 2 bases and J 5 bases, leaving 19 bases between the germline ends. DNA of the CDR3: TGTGCCAGCAGCCAAACCCGGAGAACAGGGTCCAACGAGCAGTACTTC. The encoded protein is CASSQTRRTGSNEQYF.

The chain links TRBV9 to TRBJ2-5; 15 nucleotides agree with TRBD2. Germline values: CDR1 SGDLS, CDR2 YYNGEE. After removal of 4 bases from V and 5 bases from J, the junction contained 6 bases not matched to a gene. The CDR3 is 16 residues long. This chain's CDR3 is CASSRTSGGALETQYF. The CDR3 DNA follows: TGTGCCAGCAGCAGGACTAGCGGGGGGGCTTTGGAGACCCAGTACTTC.

This chain links TRBV7-9 with TRBJ1-1, with 7 nucleotides matching TRBD1. The V gene end was trimmed by 3 bases and the J gene end by 11 bases; junction bases not matched to a gene: 12. The CDR3 is made up of 14 amino acids. From germline, CDR1 is SEHNR and CDR2 FQNEAQ (reference sequence). The CDR3 nucleotides are TGTGCCAGCAGCTTCAGTGACAGGGCCCAGTGGGCTTTCTTT. This codes for CASSFSDRAQWAFF.

The chain couples TRBV6-2 or TRBV6-3 to TRBJ2-1, with D perhaps matching TRBD1 or TRBD2 (5 bases each). V was pared by 3 bases and J by 10 bases, with 13 bases between. This CDR3 comprises 13 residues. Germline lookup yields CDR1 MNHEY and CDR2 SVGEGT. In DNA form, the CDR3 reads TGTGCCAGCAGTTATTTAAGGGGAGAAGAGCAGTTCTTC. It yields the protein CASSYLRGEEQFF.

In this sample, this clonotype turned up a few times. The chain recombines TRBV6-2 or TRBV6-3 with TRBJ2-6; a weak D match, TRBD2 (5 bases). Trimming took 7 bases from V and 0 from J, leaving 10 bases between them. The CDR3 is 15 amino acids. Germline CDR1 reads MNHEY; CDR2 reads SVGEGT. The CDR3 is CASTSGSSGANVLTF. The CDR3 bases are TGTGCCAGCACTAGTGGGAGCTCTGGGGCCAACGTCCTGACTTTC.

This clonotype was found a few times. The chain recombines TRBV7-2 with TRBJ2-2, with TRBD2 matching 10 bases. CDR1 and CDR2 from the germline V gene are SGHTA and FQGNSA. Trimming at V came to 6 bases and at J to 3 bases, leaving 7 bases not matched to a gene. The CDR3 is 16 residues long. The chain's CDR3 is CASSLLSGGDTGELFF. In nucleotides, the CDR3 is TGTGCCAGCAGTTTATTAAGCGGGGGGGACACCGGGGAGCTGTTTTTT.

This clonotype appeared a few times. This chain links TRBV12-3 or TRBV12-4 with TRBJ2-7, with D possibly TRBD2 on 6 matching bases. With 8 bases removed from V and 2 bases from J, the gap between germline ends came to 16 bases. The CDR3 loop spans 14 amino acids. CDR3 loop: CASSSAAGTYEQYF. For the CDR3, the DNA is TGTGCCAGCTCTTCCGCGGCGGGGACCTACGAGCAGTACTTC.

The chain carries TRBV10-3 and TRBJ1-5; D unresolved. Germline V gives CDR1 ENHRY, CDR2 SYGVKD. This CDR3 contains 13 residues. Trimming shortened V by 3 bases and J by 11 bases, and 14 bases separated the two germline ends. Here the CDR3 reads CAISDSGVTAQHF. CDR3 coding DNA: TGTGCCATCAGTGACAGTGGGGTTACAGCCCAGCATTTT.

There are a few counts of this clonotype. The rearrangement joins TRBV20-1 to TRBJ2-1; perhaps TRBD1 as D (6 bases). Trimming took 4 bases from V and 8 from J, leaving 24 bases between them. The CDR3 extends over 16 amino acids. The germline V gene encodes CDR1 DFQATT and CDR2 SNEGSKA (reference sequence). This CDR3 reads CSAIREAWGPVDEQFF. The CDR3 coding sequence is TGCAGTGCTATTCGAGAAGCGTGGGGGCCGGTCGATGAGCAGTTCTTC.

V usage is TRBV5-1 and J usage is TRBJ2-7, with unresolved D. Trimming removed 1 base at V and 2 bases at J, with 13 bases between. The length of the CDR3 is 15 residues. Looked up from germline, CDR1 is SGHRS and CDR2 is YFSETQ. CDR3 coding DNA: TGCGCCAGCAGCTTGTTCCAGTCGAGTACCTACGAGCAGTACTTC. Translating gives CASSLFQSSTYEQYF. Full variable domain (rest looked up from reference TRBV5-1 and TRBJ2-7): KAGVTQTPRYLIKTRGQQVTLSCSPISGHRSVSWYQQTPGQGLQFLFEYFSETQRNKGNFPGRFSGRQFSNSRSEMNVSTLELGDSALYLCASSLFQSSTYEQYFGPGTRLTVT.

In its sample, this clonotype was seen once. This chain uses TRBV4-2 with TRBJ2-1; the match to TRBD2 covers 7 bases. V was clipped by 4 bases and J by 3 bases; unmatched bases: 9. The CDR3 contains 16 residues. From germline, CDR1 is LGHNA and CDR2 YNFKEQ. The CDR3 DNA follows: TGTGCCAGCAGCCCCCGAGAGCGGGAATACTACAATGAGCAGTTCTTC. It encodes CASSPREREYYNEQFF.

This clonotype occurred a few times. The chain uses TRBV9 and TRBJ1-1; D gene uncertain. Germline V gene sequence: CDR1 SGDLS, CDR2 YYNGEE. CDR3 length: 13 amino acids. V was pared by 0 bases and J by 1 base, with 4 bases between. CDR3 loop: CASSVVRNTEAFF. The DNA of the CDR3 is TGTGCCAGCAGCGTAGTTAGGAACACTGAAGCTTTCTTT.

The CDR3 protein is CSVVDSQETQYF. CDR3 bases: TGCAGCGTTGTAGACAGCCAAGAGACCCAGTACTTC. The rearrangement uses TRBV29-1 and TRBJ2-5; perhaps TRBD1 as D (5 bases). The V end was cut by 4 bases, the J end by 1 base, with 7 bases between. CDR3 size: 12 residues. Germline CDR1 is SQVTM and CDR2 is ANQGSEA.